This T cell receptor beta chain is drawn from a study of T-cell reconstitution after alpha-beta-depleted transplantation in children. Broader study findings: Some patients' high day-60 TCRbeta diversity was traced to surviving recipient T cells and thymic progenitors.

CDR3 length equals 15 residues. The germline V gene encodes CDR1 SGHRS and CDR2 YFSETQ. V shed 1 base and J shed 1 base, with 12 bases lying between them. TCRbeta library construction was performed incorporating unique molecular identifiers. TCRdb re-derived calls from the PCR reads in MiXCR, one entry per CDR3 protein. The data hold 700,000 to 950,000 distinct CDR3 sequences, with about 15% observed a single time. About this clonotype: The antigen remains undetermined.

This chain joins TRBV5-1 and TRBJ2-7, with a weak D call TRBD1 (5 bases). Sequencing was performed on PBMCs, mostly from graft donor cells, taken 360 days after TCRalphabeta/CD19-depleted stem cell transplant. The origin of this receptor is a male patient younger than 18 who had a stem cell transplant for acute lymphoblastic leukemia, so the T cells may come from the graft donor. DNA for the CDR3: TGCGCCAGCAGCTTGTCGGCAGGGCGGTCCTACGAGCAGTACTTC. It encodes CASSLSAGRSYEQYF.